The source of this T cell receptor (beta chain) is a study of shared clonotypes between healthy human individuals. Study observations and caveats: Sequencing of the sorted subsets was shown by rarefaction to be incomplete despite large depth. Larger richness was generally estimated for naive than memory subsets.

CDR1 is KGHSH, CDR2 LQKENI, per germline. V lost 1 base, J lost 5 bases, and 9 bases stayed unmatched. The CDR3 length is 16 residues. A note on this clone: Its target is unknown.

Evenly divided among several immunoSEQ plates was the genomic DNA of each subset. Assay used: immunoSEQ multiplex PCR; TCRdb lists only in-frame clones, some missing. The sample lists roughly 1.5 million clones; approximately 98% were seen once. Sequencing was carried out using naive CD4+ T cells sorted from blood. Subset here: CD45RA+ positively selected. The chain is built from TRBV18 and TRBJ1-1, with 8 bases lining up with TRBD1. This clonotype was obtained from a man aged 25-45 years in good health. For the CDR3, the DNA is TGTGCCAGCTCACCACTTCAGGGGGCGCGTACGACTGAAGCTTTCTTT. Protein product: CASSPLQGARTTEAFF.